The clone carrying this TCR beta chain was observed many times. Antigen specificity is unknown. The diagnostic basis comprised clinical symptoms, serum thyroxine and TRAb, thyroid ultrasound and orbital computed tomography. PBMCs were obtained from 7.5 to 10 ml fresh peripheral blood. This entry comes from a study of T cells in Graves' hyperthyroidism and ophthalmopathy. Study-wide findings and caveats: Ophthalmopathy was separated from stable hyperthyroidism by a 13 V-J model. Most thyroid clonotypes expanded above 0.001 appeared in blood too.

RNA transcripts served as the template for amplifying TCR beta CDR3 regions. HTBI primers were used for first-round RT-PCR of the TCR CDR3. TCRdb independently ran MiXCR on the multiplex PCR reads; one entry per CDR3 protein. The sample has 380,000 or so distinct CDR3 sequences, approximately 20% seen once. This CDR3 has 15 amino acids. V was pared by 5 bases and J by 5 bases, with 18 bases between. Per the germline V gene, CDR1 is KGHDR and CDR2 is SFDVKD. The source material was blood. This receptor was identified in a woman under 30 with Graves' hyperthyroidism. The chain links TRBV24-1 to TRBJ2-7, with D uncertain. The CDR3 protein is CATSGSFVTGNEQYF. The CDR3 DNA follows: TGTGCCACCAGTGGCTCATTTGTGACGGGCAACGAGCAGTACTTC.